This TCR beta chain was captured in a study of T cells after yellow fever vaccination. General study points: The study re-detected most primary-vaccination clones after the booster (96% CD4, almost 90% CD8).

Germline-derived CDR1 and CDR2 are SEHNR and FQNEAQ (reference sequence). The CDR3 extends over 12 amino acids. V lost 1 base and J lost 8, with 8 bases in between. TCRdb redid the calling of the 5' RACE reads with MiXCR, one entry per CDR3 protein. The sample lists almost 600,000 distinct CDR3 sequences; about 13% were seen once. Many counts were recorded for this clonotype. Its antigen is still unknown. The chain uses TRBV7-9 and TRBJ1-1, with no clear D. This receptor was taken from a young man who received the YFV17D yellow fever vaccine. The sample here was PBMCs, taken on the day of the yellow fever booster vaccination. CDR3 amino acids: CASSLVGAEAFF. In DNA, the CDR3 is TGTGCCAGCAGCTTAGTTGGAGCCGAAGCTTTCTTT.